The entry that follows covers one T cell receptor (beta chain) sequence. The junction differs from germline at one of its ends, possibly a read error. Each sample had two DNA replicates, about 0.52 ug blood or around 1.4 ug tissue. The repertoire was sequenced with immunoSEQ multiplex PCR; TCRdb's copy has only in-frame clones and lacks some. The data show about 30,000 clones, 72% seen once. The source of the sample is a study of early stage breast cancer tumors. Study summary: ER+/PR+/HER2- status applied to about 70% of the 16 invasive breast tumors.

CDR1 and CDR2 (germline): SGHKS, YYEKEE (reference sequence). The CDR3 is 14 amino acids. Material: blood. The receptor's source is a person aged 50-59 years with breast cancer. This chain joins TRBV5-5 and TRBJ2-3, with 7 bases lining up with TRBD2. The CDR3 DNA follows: TGTGCCAGCAGTTTGGGGGGAGGGTCAGATACGCAGTATTTT. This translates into CASSLGGGSDTQYF.